These 18 T cell receptor beta chains came from one sample sequenced in a study of blood T cells in healthy people across ages. PCR was performed a second time for 7 to 11 cycles using a sample-barcoded 5' primer and a J-beta primer mix. TCRdb analysed the 5' RACE reads with MiXCR anew, one entry per CDR3 protein. This table has around 780,000 distinct CDR3 sequences, around 50% appearing once. Input material: blood. Receptors were obtained from a man aged 40-49 years in good health.

This clonotype was seen more than once but under ten times. The V and J genes are TRBV20-1 and TRBJ1-5, with 7 positions matching TRBD1. This CDR3 is built from 14 residues. J gave up 8 bases and V 6 bases, and 13 bases lay outside the gene matches. Germline V gene sequence: CDR1 DFQATT, CDR2 SNEGSKA (reference sequence). The CDR3 spells CSAQGDGVSEPQHF. The CDR3 DNA reads TGCAGTGCCCAGGGGGATGGGGTTTCTGAGCCCCAGCATTTT.

This chain connects TRBV4-2 to TRBJ2-5, with 8 bases that match TRBD1. J was trimmed by 4 bases and V by 0 bases; bases with no gene match: 16. CDR3 length: 19 residues. CDR1 is LGHNA, CDR2 YNFKEQ, per germline. CDR3 sequence reads: CASSQDFWAGGANGETQYF. For the CDR3, the DNA is TGTGCCAGCAGCCAAGATTTTTGGGCAGGGGGCGCCAACGGAGAGACCCAGTACTTC.

The gene calls are TRBV4-1 and TRBJ1-4; D not resolved. The CDR3 runs to 13 residues. Germline V gives CDR1 MGHRA, CDR2 YSYEKL. V lost 1 base, J lost 8 bases, and 8 bases lay in between. The CDR3 nucleotides are TGCGCCAGCAGCCAAGTCGGGCAGGAAAAACTGTTTTTT. Translation gives CASSQVGQEKLFF.

This chain joins TRBV27 and TRBJ2-3; D gene uncertain. The CDR3 length is 13 residues. Germline V gene lookup returns CDR1 MNHEY and CDR2 SMNVEV (reference sequence). Deletions cut 4 bases from V and 0 bases from J, with 5 bases between. The CDR3 reads CASSCSSTDTQYF. CDR3 DNA: TGTGCCAGCAGTTGTTCAAGCACAGATACGCAGTATTTT.

At least ten counts were recorded for this clonotype. V gene TRBV28 combines with J gene TRBJ2-7; D possibly corresponds to TRBD2 (6 bases). V lost 4 bases to trimming and J lost 10 bases, with 14 bases between them. This CDR3 contains 12 residues. CDR1 and CDR2 from the germline V gene are MDHEN and SYDVKM. CDR3 region: CASSSAGTPQYF. The CDR3 region has the DNA TGTGCCAGCAGTTCCGCCGGGACTCCACAGTACTTC.

The chain links TRBV7-3 to TRBJ1-1; D not resolved. V lost 5 bases, J lost 7 bases, and 11 bases lay in between. The CDR3 runs to 12 residues. In germline, CDR1 is SGHTA, CDR2 FQGTGA. CDR3 in amino acids: CASSISLNEAFF. As DNA, the CDR3 is TGTGCCAGCAGCATAAGCCTCAATGAAGCTTTCTTT. The entire variable domain, with the rest obtained from reference TRBV7-3 and TRBJ1-1, is as follows: GAGVSQTPSNKVTEKGKYVELRCDPISGHTALYWYRQSLGQGPEFLIYFQGTGAADDSGLPNDRFFAVRPEGSVSTLKIQRTERGDSAVYLCASSISLNEAFFGQGTRLTVV.

In its sample, this clonotype was seen a few times. This chain uses TRBV2 with TRBJ2-7, with 10 bases that match TRBD2. Germline CDR1 reads SNHLY; CDR2 reads FYNNEI. This CDR3 region has 13 residues. J gave up 6 bases and V 6 bases, and 5 bases lay outside the gene matches. The CDR3 DNA is TGTGCCAGCAGCATTGGGACTAGCGCCGAGCAGTACTTC. Protein: CASSIGTSAEQYF.

The V and J genes are TRBV11-2 and TRBJ2-4; 10 bases line up with TRBD2. The closer fit of TRBJ2-7 to the DNA end suggests the J call may be wrong. Germline V gene lookup returns CDR1 SGHAT and CDR2 FQNNGV. The CDR3 runs 16 residues. The CDR3 is CASSLDSGGHPNEQYF. CDR3 sequence (DNA): TGTGCCAGCAGCTTAGATAGCGGGGGGCATCCAAACGAGCAGTACTTC.

The chain combines TRBV20-1 with TRBJ2-5; 9 bases match TRBD2. This CDR3 region has 15 residues. From germline, CDR1 is DFQATT and CDR2 SNEGSKA (reference sequence). J was trimmed by 0 bases and V by 3 bases; bases with no gene match: 5. Here the CDR3 DNA reads TGCAGTGCTAGGCGGGGGGGGCCTCACCAAGAGACCCAGTACTTC. It translates to CSARRGGPHQETQYF.

The chain carries TRBV28 and TRBJ2-4, with D hard to call. The V end lost 2 bases, the J end lost 13 bases, and 9 bases lay between the germline ends. This CDR3 has 11 amino acids. In germline, CDR1 is MDHEN, CDR2 SYDVKM. The CDR3 spells CASSLLQHQYF. CDR3 DNA sequence: TGTGCCAGCAGTTTACTTCAGCACCAGTACTTC.

The genes are TRBV7-9 and TRBJ2-6; D is unresolved. This CDR3 comprises 15 residues. Per germline, CDR1 SEHNR and CDR2 FQNEAQ (reference sequence). Between the trimmed V and J ends, which lost 5 bases and 0 bases, there was a span of 8 bases. The CDR3 region is CASSASSSGANVLTF. The CDR3 DNA follows: TGTGCCAGCAGCGCCTCCAGCTCTGGGGCCAACGTCCTGACTTTC.

The chain links TRBV7-9 to TRBJ1-1; 7 bases map to TRBD1. J lost 7 bases, V lost 7 bases, and 3 bases had no gene match. The CDR3 sequence is 11 residues long. Germline CDR1 reads SEHNR; CDR2 reads FQNEAQ (reference sequence). CDR3 nucleotide sequence: TGTGCCAGCACTCGACAGGGTGAAGCTTTCTTT. It encodes CASTRQGEAFF. Complete variable domain (other parts from reference TRBV7-9 and TRBJ1-1): DTGVSQNPRHKITKRGQNVTFRCDPISEHNRLYWYRQTLGQGPEFLTYFQNEAQLEKSRLLSDRFSAERPKGSFSTLEIQRTEQGDSAMYLCASTRQGEAFFGQGTRLTVV.

This clonotype was counted between two and nine times. The V and J genes are TRBV5-1 and TRBJ1-6; D not resolved. The V end lost 0 bases, the J end lost 5 bases, and 9 bases lay between the germline ends. The germline V gene has CDR1 SGHRS and CDR2 YFSETQ. This CDR3 is built from 15 residues. The CDR3 region has the DNA TGCGCCAGCAGCTTGGAGGGAGAGGATAATTCACCCCTCCACTTT. Translated: CASSLEGEDNSPLHF.

The chain joins TRBV6-1 to TRBJ1-2; 9 nucleotides agree with TRBD1. This CDR3 region has 14 residues. Trimming removed 8 bases from V and 8 bases from J; junction bases left unmatched: 12. Per germline, CDR1 MNHNS and CDR2 SASEGT. The DNA of the CDR3 is TGTGCCAGCCGGGACAGGGAACCTTCGGGCGGCTACACCTTC. As protein: CASRDREPSGGYTF.

As to this clonotype: A much larger clone lies one base from this, so it may be a read error. This rearrangement joins TRBV28 to TRBJ2-5, with TRBD2 as a possible D gene (6 bases). Germline-derived CDR1 and CDR2 are MDHEN and SYDVKM. The CDR3 spans 12 residues. The CDR3 protein is CASILGRETQYF. CDR3 in DNA: TGTGCCAGCATTTTAGGGAGGGAGACCCAGTACTTC.

J is TRBJ1-2 and V is TRBV18; the match to TRBD1 covers 12 bases. The J segment lost 8 bases and the V segment lost 2 bases, leaving 15 bases of the junction unmatched. The CDR3 contains 18 residues. Germline V lookup: CDR1 KGHSH, CDR2 LQKENI. This chain's CDR3 is CASSPAGTGGSLVGGYTF. In DNA form, the CDR3 reads TGTGCCAGCTCACCAGCCGGGACAGGGGGCTCATTAGTCGGCGGCTACACCTTC. The full variable domain, its missing parts supplied by reference TRBV18 and TRBJ1-2, is NAGVMQNPRHLVRRRGQEARLRCSPMKGHSHVYWYRQLPEEGLKFMVYLQKENIIDESGMPKERFSAEFPKEGPSILRIQQVVRGDSAAYFCASSPAGTGGSLVGGYTFGSGTRLTVV.

The rearrangement uses TRBV27 and TRBJ2-3; D assignment may be TRBD1 or TRBD2 (5 bases each). Germline values: CDR1 MNHEY, CDR2 SMNVEV (reference sequence). CDR3 length: 12 amino acids. Between the trimmed V and J ends, which lost 10 bases and 4 bases, there was a span of 12 bases. The CDR3 protein is CATRVGADTQYF. For the CDR3, the DNA is TGTGCCACCAGGGTGGGGGCAGATACGCAGTATTTT.

The CDR3 DNA is TGCAGTGCATACGACAGTTCCCTTGGTGGCTACACCTTC. This gives the protein CSAYDSSLGGYTF. The chain uses TRBV20-1 and TRBJ1-2, with D perhaps TRBD1 (5 bases). CDR1 DFQATT and CDR2 SNEGSKA come from the germline V gene (reference sequence). The CDR3 extends over 13 amino acids. The V and J ends lost 6 bases and 7 bases respectively, with 18 bases between them.